This entry lists 16 T cell receptor beta chains sequenced from one sample in a study of blood T cell repertoires in COVID-19. Using immunoSEQ multiplex PCR, the repertoire was profiled, and TCRdb retains in-frame clones only, with some absent. The sample comprises roughly 500,000 clones, over 75% of which are singletons, and 1.8% rests with the top ten. Sample: PBMCs or T cells enriched from blood (not recorded which). Receptor source: a middle-aged woman who had recovered from COVID-19.

The CDR3 DNA follows: TGTGCCAGCAGCTCACTAGCGGGAGGTAACATTCAGTACTTC. Translated, it gives CASSSLAGGNIQYF. The J gene is TRBJ2-4, the V gene TRBV11-2, with TRBD2 matching over 12 bases. The germline V gene encodes CDR1 SGHAT and CDR2 FQNNGV. The CDR3 is 14 residues long. The V gene end was trimmed by 4 bases and the J gene end by 7 bases; junction bases not matched to a gene: 2.

V and J are TRBV3-1 (or the pseudogene TRBV3-2) and TRBJ2-2, with 15 bases fitting TRBD2. The V and J ends lost 4 bases and 5 bases, in that order; junction bases with no gene match: 2. The CDR3 extends over 16 amino acids. Per the germline V gene, CDR1 is LGHDT and CDR2 is YNNKEL (reference sequence). CDR3 region: CASSLGLAGGTGELFF. DNA for the CDR3: TGTGCCAGCAGCCTGGGACTAGCGGGAGGAACCGGGGAGCTGTTTTTT.

The chain couples TRBV19 to TRBJ2-3; 9 positions match TRBD1. Losses at the gene ends were 11 bases for V and 3 bases for J; bases not matched to a gene: 12. Germline V gene sequence: CDR1 LNHDA, CDR2 SQIVND (reference sequence). The CDR3 has 15 residues. CDR3 nucleotides: TGTGCCTGCTGTTCGGGACAGGGTCGGACAGATACGCAGTATTTT. Encoded protein: CACCSGQGRTDTQYF.

The table lists this clone with a count of one. The chain is built from TRBV4-3 and TRBJ1-2, with no clear D. Per germline, CDR1 LGHNA and CDR2 YSLEER. CDR3 length: 15 amino acids. V lost 7 bases, J lost 2 bases, and 17 bases lay in between. CDR3 sequence: CASTETATGNYGYTF. Written as DNA, the CDR3 is TGCGCCAGCACCGAGACGGCGACGGGGAACTATGGCTACACCTTC.

This clone was picked up many times. The chain's CDR3 is CAWSAPPRLAVTYEQYF. CDR3 nucleotide sequence: TGTGCCTGGAGTGCTCCCCCCCGACTAGCGGTTACCTACGAGCAGTACTTC. The chain couples TRBV30 to TRBJ2-7, with 9 bases matching TRBD2. There are 17 residues in the CDR3. Germline CDR1 and CDR2: GTSNPN and SVGIG (reference sequence). The J segment lost 2 bases and the V segment lost 1 base, leaving 12 bases of the junction unmatched.

The table lists this clone with a count of one. The chain carries TRBV11-3 and TRBJ2-1, with D maybe TRBD2 (5 bases). The germline V gene encodes CDR1 SGHNT and CDR2 YENEEA. The CDR3 loop spans 14 amino acids. V lost 3 bases to trimming and J lost 9 bases, with 15 bases between them. CDR3 nucleotides: TGTGCCAGCAGCTTTAGAGAGGGCTGGTCTGAGCAGTTCTTC. It translates to CASSFREGWSEQFF.

The CDR3 region has the DNA TGTGCCAGCAGCCTAGCGGGAGGGCCAGGCCTAGAGCAGTACTTC. Its translation is CASSLAGGPGLEQYF. The chain carries TRBV3-1 (or the pseudogene TRBV3-2) and TRBJ2-7; TRBD2 matches at 11 bases. The J segment lost 7 bases and the V segment lost 4 bases, leaving 9 bases of the junction unmatched. Germline values: CDR1 LGHDT, CDR2 YNNKEL (reference sequence). This CDR3 contains 15 residues.

The rearrangement joins TRBV25-1 to TRBJ1-1; TRBD1 aligns across 9 bases. From germline, CDR1 is MGHDK and CDR2 SYGVNS. The ends lost 8 bases at V and 0 bases at J; junction bases unmatched: 1. The CDR3 covers 13 residues. In nucleotides, the CDR3 is TGTGCCAGCGGGACAGGGTTGAACACTGAAGCTTTCTTT. As protein: CASGTGLNTEAFF.

The chain joins TRBV10-1 to TRBJ2-3; no clear D gene. Germline V gene sequence: CDR1 WNHNN, CDR2 SYGVQD (reference sequence). Trimming removed 5 bases from V and 4 bases from J, with 7 bases in between. This CDR3 region has 12 residues. The CDR3 nucleotides are TGCGCCAGCAGTCTTGGCCCAGATACGCAGTATTTT. Its protein is CASSLGPDTQYF.

V and J are TRBV3-1 (or the pseudogene TRBV3-2) and TRBJ1-1, with D tentatively TRBD1 (6 bases). CDR3 length equals 14 residues. Germline loops: CDR1 LGHDT, CDR2 YNNKEL (reference sequence). V lost 4 bases and J lost 4, with 13 bases in between. The CDR3 nucleotides read TGTGCCAGCAGCCGAAAGGGGGGGGGCACTGAAGCTTTCTTT. Residues: CASSRKGGGTEAFF.

This sequence joins TRBV19 and TRBJ1-5; no clear D gene. In germline, CDR1 is LNHDA, CDR2 SQIVND (reference sequence). This CDR3 contains 15 residues. Between the trimmed V and J ends, which lost 1 base and 2 bases, there was a span of 9 bases. The CDR3, as DNA: TGTGCCAGTAGTATAGTCCCGAGTCGCAATCAGCCCCAGCATTTT. Amino acids: CASSIVPSRNQPQHF.

V and J are TRBV6-5 and TRBJ2-3; D not resolved. Germline-derived CDR1 and CDR2 are MNHEY and SVGAGI. Trimming stripped 8 bases from V and 1 base from J, with 10 bases between. The CDR3 loop spans 13 amino acids. The CDR3 spells CASQQFGTDTQYF. In nucleotides, the CDR3 is TGTGCCAGCCAACAGTTTGGCACAGATACGCAGTATTTT.

V is TRBV29-1 and J is TRBJ2-5, with D maybe TRBD1 (7 bases). CDR3 length: 15 residues. V was cut by 6 bases and J by 4 bases, with 21 bases left in between. Germline V gene lookup returns CDR1 SQVTM and CDR2 ANQGSEA. The CDR3 reads CSVPGGRGGRETQYF. Here the CDR3 DNA reads TGCAGCGTCCCAGGGGGACGTGGAGGGCGAGAGACCCAGTACTTC.

The rearrangement joins TRBV9 to TRBJ2-2, with 10 bases lining up with TRBD2. Germline CDR1 is SGDLS and CDR2 is YYNGEE. With V trimmed by 1 base and J by 1 base, 7 bases remained unmatched. The CDR3 is made up of 18 amino acids. The chain's CDR3 is CASSVSSLAGVNTGELFF. Here the CDR3 DNA reads TGTGCCAGCAGCGTAAGTAGTCTAGCGGGAGTGAACACCGGGGAGCTGTTTTTT.

This clone was detected a few times. The chain couples TRBV11-3 to TRBJ2-7; tentatively, D is TRBD1 (6 bases). The CDR3 is made up of 13 amino acids. V was trimmed by 3 bases and J by 5 bases, leaving 11 bases between them. Germline lookup yields CDR1 SGHNT and CDR2 YENEEA. In DNA form, the CDR3 reads TGTGCCAGCAGCTTGAACAGGGTCAACGAGCAGTACTTC. It yields the protein CASSLNRVNEQYF.

The genes are TRBV24-1 and TRBJ1-1, with D hard to call. Germline values: CDR1 KGHDR, CDR2 SFDVKD. V was pared by 4 bases and J by 9 bases, with 14 bases between. This CDR3 has 13 amino acids. CDR3 loop: CATSDPSVSKAFF. Here the CDR3 DNA reads TGTGCCACCAGTGACCCTAGCGTATCGAAAGCTTTCTTT.